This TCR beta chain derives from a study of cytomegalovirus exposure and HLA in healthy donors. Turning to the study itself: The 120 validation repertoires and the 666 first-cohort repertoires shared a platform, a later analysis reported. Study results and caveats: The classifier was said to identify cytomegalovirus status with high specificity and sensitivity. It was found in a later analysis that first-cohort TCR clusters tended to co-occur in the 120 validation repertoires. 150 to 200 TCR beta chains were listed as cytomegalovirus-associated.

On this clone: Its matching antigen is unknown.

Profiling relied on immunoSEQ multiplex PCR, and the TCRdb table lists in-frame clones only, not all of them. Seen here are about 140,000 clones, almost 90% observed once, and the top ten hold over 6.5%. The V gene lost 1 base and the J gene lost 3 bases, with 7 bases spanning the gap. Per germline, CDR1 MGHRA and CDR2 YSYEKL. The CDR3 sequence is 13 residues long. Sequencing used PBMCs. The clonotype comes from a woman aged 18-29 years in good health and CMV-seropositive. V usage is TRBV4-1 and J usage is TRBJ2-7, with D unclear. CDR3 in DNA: TGCGCCAGCAGCCAAGTAGATAGCTACGAGCAGTACTTC. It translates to CASSQVDSYEQYF.